These 23 T cell receptor beta chains were sequenced from one sample in a study of molecular identifiers for immune sequencing clone quantification (dated by TCRdb to between 2018 and 2020). The library was made by PCR. TCRdb shows the sequencer as NextSeq 500. TCRdb cleaned the public reads at Q25 with fastp, built clones with MiXCR and kept in-frame beta chains. Every distinct CDR3 protein forms one entry, paired with its most common genes and DNA. The sample yields around 460,000 distinct CDR3 sequences; around 25% were counted once. The ten biggest clones cover roughly 0.77% of the sample. The sequencing input was naive CD8+ T cells from blood, with Jurkat cell RNA spiked in. The meaning of the sample's cell subset or site label: FACS-sorted CD8+CD4-CCR7+CD45RA+ naive T cells. The receptors were gathered from a human donor in good health. Some libraries in this study had Jurkat cell RNA spiked in.

Regarding this clonotype: This may arise from a read error, as a much more abundant clone is one base away. J is TRBJ2-3 and V is TRBV5-4; D unresolved. Germline V gene sequence: CDR1 SGHNT, CDR2 YYREEE (reference sequence). Deletions cut 7 bases from V and 4 bases from J, with 16 bases between. This CDR3 has 14 amino acids. Here the CDR3 reads CASCLSGFADTQYF. The CDR3 bases are TGTGCCAGCTGTTTATCAGGATTTGCAGATACGCAGTATTTT.

The chain carries TRBV4-2 and TRBJ1-1, with D unclear. The V end lost 0 bases, the J end lost 3 bases, and 5 bases lay between the germline ends. CDR1 LGHNA and CDR2 YNFKEQ come from the germline V gene. The CDR3 has 13 residues. CDR3 sequence (DNA): TGTGCCAGCAGCCAAGATTTCTACACTGAAGCTTTCTTT. Amino acid sequence: CASSQDFYTEAFF.

The chain uses TRBV28 and TRBJ1-4, with 9 nucleotides matching TRBD1. The CDR3 spans 14 residues. V lost 11 bases, J lost 8 bases, and 12 bases stayed unmatched. CDR1 MDHEN and CDR2 SYDVKM come from the germline V gene. The CDR3 DNA reads TGTGCCGGCATAACAGGGGGCGGGCTAGAAAAACTGTTTTTT. It specifies CAGITGGGLEKLFF.

This clonotype was observed a handful of times. Germline and junction disagree at one end, which may indicate a read error. The rearrangement joins TRBV2 to TRBJ2-7, with 8 bases that match TRBD1. CDR1 SNHLY and CDR2 FYNNEI come from the germline V gene. This CDR3 region has 10 residues. The CDR3 DNA sequence: TGTGCCAGCAAAGGGACAGGTGCCCACTTC. Translation gives CASKGTGAHF.

As concerns this clonotype: One end of the junction is discordant with germline, which a read error may explain. The chain has TRBV19 and TRBJ2-2; TRBD1 matches 7 bases. The CDR3 spans 11 residues. The germline V gene has CDR1 LNHDA and CDR2 SQIVND (reference sequence). The CDR3 loop reads CASNRGFELVF. In nucleotides, the CDR3 is TGCGCCAGTAACAGGGGATTTGAGCTGGTTTTT.

The gene calls are TRBV4-2 and TRBJ2-7; the match to TRBD1 covers 8 bases. CDR1 is LGHNA and CDR2 is YNFKEQ in the germline V gene. Trimming removed 4 bases from V and 2 bases from J; junction bases left unmatched: 10. The CDR3 has 16 residues. As DNA, the CDR3 is TGTGCCAGCAGCCCCCGGGGCGACAGGGGCGCCTACGAGCAGTACTTC. Translating gives CASSPRGDRGAYEQYF.

The gene calls are TRBV5-6 and TRBJ2-7; D remains ambiguous. The CDR3 is made up of 16 amino acids. Germline CDR1 SGHDT, CDR2 YYEEEE. V shed 0 bases and J shed 2 bases, with 15 bases lying between them. Here the CDR3 reads CASSLGHTILPYEQYF. The CDR3 DNA follows: TGTGCCAGCAGCTTGGGACACACGATCCTCCCCTACGAGCAGTACTTC.

This chain connects TRBV29-1 to TRBJ2-1, with a tentative D call TRBD2 (5 bases). Germline V gene data show CDR1 as SQVTM and CDR2 as ANQGSEA. V lost 4 bases to trimming and J lost 0 bases, with 13 bases between them. The CDR3 runs to 15 residues. Written as DNA, the CDR3 is TGCAGCGTTGGGCTGGCGGGCAGCTCCTACAATGAGCAGTTCTTC. It specifies CSVGLAGSSYNEQFF.

This chain links TRBV4-1 with TRBJ2-3, with TRBD2 identical over 13 bases. Germline assignment: CDR1 MGHRA and CDR2 YSYEKL. The CDR3 sequence is 18 residues long. J lost 2 bases, V lost 0 bases, and 5 bases had no gene match. The CDR3 spells CASSQDGTSGINTDTQYF. As DNA, the CDR3 is TGCGCCAGCAGCCAAGATGGGACTAGCGGGATTAACACAGATACGCAGTATTTT.

The sample holds many counts of this clonotype. The rearrangement joins TRBV7-2 to TRBJ2-3; 15 bases are a match to TRBD2. Per germline, CDR1 SGHTA and CDR2 FQGNSA. With V trimmed by 0 bases and J by 2 bases, 9 bases remained unmatched. The CDR3 contains 20 residues. The chain's CDR3 is CASSLAPYGLAGGPTDTQYF. CDR3 coding DNA: TGTGCCAGCAGCTTAGCGCCCTATGGACTAGCGGGGGGGCCCACAGATACGCAGTATTTT.

CDR3: CASSDLVFLTYEQYF. The CDR3 DNA follows: TGTGCCAGCAGTGATCTAGTGTTCCTAACCTACGAGCAGTACTTC. J is TRBJ2-7 and V is TRBV6-1; D uncertain. The CDR3 is made up of 15 amino acids. Trimming pared 3 bases from V and 2 bases from J, leaving 14 bases between. Germline V gene data show CDR1 as MNHNS and CDR2 as SASEGT.

Regarding this clonotype: One end of the junction does not line up with germline, which may come from a read error. The chain carries TRBV19 and TRBJ1-3; D is perhaps TRBD1 (5 bases). The CDR3 sequence is 16 residues long. CDR1 LNHDA and CDR2 SQIVND come from the germline V gene (reference sequence). Here the CDR3 reads CASYGTYYALGNTIYF. The CDR3 region has the DNA TGTGCCAGTTATGGGACGTACTACGCCCTCGGAAACACCATATATTTC.

V is TRBV30 and J is TRBJ2-7, with D possibly being TRBD2 (7 bases). V was clipped by 5 bases and J by 0 bases, with 11 bases between them. Germline assignment: CDR1 GTSNPN and CDR2 SVGIG (reference sequence). There are 13 residues in the CDR3. CDR3 protein: CAWEGGYSYEQYF. The CDR3 coding sequence is TGTGCCTGGGAGGGGGGGTACTCCTACGAGCAGTACTTC.

This clonotype was seen only a few times. CDR3 sequence (DNA): TGTGCCAGCGCACCGGACGGGACCTCTGGAAACACCATATATTTT. This gives the protein CASAPDGTSGNTIYF. The V gene is TRBV7-6, the J gene TRBJ1-3; weak D call: TRBD1 (5 bases). The CDR3 loop spans 15 amino acids. V was cut by 8 bases and J by 0 bases, with 14 bases left in between. CDR1 and CDR2 (germline): SGHVS, FNYEAQ.

The chain employs TRBV19 and TRBJ1-6; no firm D call. Germline V gene lookup returns CDR1 LNHDA and CDR2 SQIVND (reference sequence). The V gene lost 8 bases and the J gene lost 0 bases, with 11 bases spanning the gap. The CDR3 is 15 amino acids. CDR3 coding DNA: TGTGCCAGTTGTCTGCTGAGCTCCTATAATTCACCCCTCCACTTT. Translation gives CASCLLSSYNSPLHF.

This clonotype came up a few times. The chain links TRBV6-2 or TRBV6-3 to TRBJ2-3; D may be TRBD1 (5 bases). Between the trimmed V and J ends, which lost 3 bases and 0 bases, there was a span of 13 bases. CDR3 length: 16 amino acids. From germline, CDR1 is MNHEY and CDR2 SVGEGT. Written as DNA, the CDR3 is TGTGCCAGCAGTTATCTAGGGGAAATTAGCACAGATACGCAGTATTTT. Translation: CASSYLGEISTDTQYF.

At least ten counts were recorded for this clonotype. This chain uses TRBV29-1 with TRBJ2-3; 8 nucleotides align to TRBD2. Germline V gene lookup returns CDR1 SQVTM and CDR2 ANQGSEA. The CDR3 consists of 13 residues. The ends lost 7 bases at V and 3 bases at J; junction bases unmatched: 6. CDR3 bases: TGCAGCGCACCGGGACTAGTAACAGATACGCAGTATTTT. Amino acid sequence: CSAPGLVTDTQYF.

V is TRBV11-2 and J is TRBJ2-7, with 8 bases lining up with TRBD2. The V gene end was trimmed by 2 bases and the J gene end by 3 bases; junction bases not matched to a gene: 27. Germline CDR1 reads SGHAT; CDR2 reads FQNNGV. This CDR3 region has 22 residues. The CDR3 region is CASSLPTSQLGGRPGAVYEQYF. In DNA form, the CDR3 reads TGTGCCAGCAGCTTACCAACCTCCCAGCTCGGCGGGAGGCCGGGGGCCGTCTACGAGCAGTACTTC. The entire variable domain, with the rest obtained from reference TRBV11-2 and TRBJ2-7, is as follows: EAGVAQSPRYKIIEKRQSVAFWCNPISGHATLYWYQQILGQGPKLLIQFQNNGVVDDSQLPKDRFSAERLKGVDSTLKIQPAKLEDSAVYLCASSLPTSQLGGRPGAVYEQYFGPGTRLTVT.

The chain couples TRBV4-2 to TRBJ2-7, with D hard to call. The CDR3 is 14 amino acids. Trimming stripped 2 bases from V and 2 bases from J, with 10 bases between. Germline-derived CDR1 and CDR2 are LGHNA and YNFKEQ. CDR3 in amino acids: CASSQTLGTYEQYF. The CDR3 DNA sequence: TGTGCCAGCAGCCAAACCCTAGGGACCTACGAGCAGTACTTC.

This clonotype was seen a few times. The rearrangement links TRBV29-1 to TRBJ2-7, with 9 nucleotides matching TRBD1. CDR1 SQVTM and CDR2 ANQGSEA come from the germline V gene. The J segment lost 4 bases and the V segment lost 2 bases, leaving 12 bases of the junction unmatched. The CDR3 sequence is 16 residues long. The CDR3, as DNA: TGCAGCGTTGAACTAAGACGCGGACAGGGGACTTACGAGCAGTACTTC. Translation: CSVELRRGQGTYEQYF.

A few counts support this clonotype. V is TRBV28 and J is TRBJ2-1, with 12 bases aligning to TRBD2. The V segment lost 5 bases and the J segment 0 bases; nucleotides outside the gene matches: 5. CDR1 MDHEN and CDR2 SYDVKM come from the germline V gene. The CDR3 loop spans 17 amino acids. The CDR3 sequence is CASSTRTSGISYNEQFF. In nucleotides, the CDR3 is TGTGCCAGCAGTACACGGACTAGCGGGATCTCCTACAATGAGCAGTTCTTC.

This clonotype was found a few times. The chain links TRBV19 to TRBJ2-3; tentatively, D is TRBD2 (5 bases). Germline V gene sequence: CDR1 LNHDA, CDR2 SQIVND (reference sequence). V lost 3 bases and J 0 bases, leaving 7 bases between the germline ends. The CDR3 is 14 amino acids. This CDR3 is CASSIGVSTDTQYF. The CDR3 DNA is TGTGCCAGTAGTATCGGGGTAAGCACAGATACGCAGTATTTT.

This clonotype was found a few times. This sequence joins TRBV27 and TRBJ1-5; D not certain. Germline loops: CDR1 MNHEY, CDR2 SMNVEV (reference sequence). V shed 5 bases and J shed 7 bases, with 15 bases lying between them. CDR3 length equals 14 residues. CDR3 sequence reads: CASSQSLGLQPQHF. The DNA of the CDR3 is TGTGCCAGCAGTCAGAGTCTGGGGTTGCAGCCCCAGCATTTT.